A selection of T cell receptor beta chains follows, all from one sample in a study of early T cells in non-severe SARS-CoV-2 infection. TCRdb passed the 5' RACE reads through MiXCR, listing each CDR3 protein once. The top ten hold around 7% of the sample, which has 75,000 to 100,000 distinct CDR3 sequences, under 15% seen once. Material: whole blood. These TCRs come from an adult who was a healthcare worker with PCR-confirmed SARS-CoV-2 infection or an uninfected control (not recorded which). Both conserved end residues are trimmed from each CDR3.

CDR3 length	J gene	V gene	CDR3 protein
10	TRBJ1-5	TRBV12-3/TRBV12-4	ASSFLREPQH
13	TRBJ1-1	TRBV7-8	ASSSTGGRVTEAF
12	TRBJ2-2	TRBV29-1	SVEQGSITGELF
13	TRBJ1-1	TRBV27	ASSPRQGMNTEAF
9	TRBJ1-1	TRBV29-1	SVIRNTEAF
9	TRBJ2-7	TRBV30	AWSIIGEQY
10	TRBJ2-7	TRBV29-1	SVGKGTYEQY
12	TRBJ2-5	TRBV20-1	SANTRKYQETQY
12	TRBJ2-7	TRBV3-1	ASSLTSANYEQY
12	TRBJ2-3	TRBV30	AWSETSGRTTQY
12	TRBJ2-7	TRBV28	ASRRTGNSYEQY
13	TRBJ1-5	TRBV4-1	ASDLGHSGNQPQH
12	TRBJ1-1	TRBV18	ASSPEQRNTEAF
13	TRBJ2-3	TRBV7-7	ASSAQRGLIQQQY
12	TRBJ2-5	TRBV10-2	ASSEGLYQETQY
11	TRBJ2-1	TRBV4-1	ASSQESRYEQF
12	TRBJ1-1	TRBV15	ATSIGAGVPEAF
13	TRBJ1-6	TRBV7-9	ASSSAGTGYSPLH
12	TRBJ1-1	TRBV12-3/TRBV12-4	ASSGGQENTEAF
12	TRBJ1-1	TRBV6-6	ASSPQGARPEAF
10	TRBJ2-7	TRBV5-1	ASSSTGAEQY
13	TRBJ2-7	TRBV28	ASSLSGRRGNEQY
14	TRBJ2-7	TRBV27	ASSLYQARNSYEQY
10	TRBJ2-7	TRBV5-5	ASEDSSYEQY
14	TRBJ2-3	TRBV9	ASSVATSHLTDTQY
10	TRBJ1-1	TRBV29-1	SVDGRNTEAF
10	TRBJ2-3	TRBV20-1	SASPLTDTQY
13	TRBJ1-3	TRBV3-1	ASSQDNSQRNTIY
13	TRBJ1-2	TRBV25-1	ASSERSSQLYGYT
10	TRBJ2-3	TRBV2	ASRNEGDTQY
12	TRBJ2-7	TRBV20-1	SATDWAGTYEQY
12	TRBJ2-7	TRBV29-1	SVEGGQRSYEQY
13	TRBJ2-2	TRBV6-4	ASSAAHPRTGELF
12	TRBJ2-5	TRBV6-5	ASSPARDRSTQY
12	TRBJ2-4	TRBV30	AWSVGRGKNIQY
13	TRBJ1-1	TRBV4-1	ASSQGYREGTEAF
15	TRBJ2-6	TRBV27	ASSSWDRVRGANVLT
13	TRBJ1-1	TRBV12-3/TRBV12-4	ASSYRTGADLAAF
15	TRBJ1-5	TRBV4-1	ASSQDGRVSGDQPQH
15	TRBJ2-1	TRBV7-8	ASGTGDGLRSYNEQF
13	TRBJ2-3	TRBV5-1	ASSLSLPFVDTQY
11	TRBJ2-7	TRBV7-6	ASSPDRVREQY
13	TRBJ2-1	TRBV7-8	ASRRSGTQNNEQF
13	TRBJ2-1	TRBV12-3/TRBV12-4	ASSPTSGSMNEQF
15	TRBJ1-1	TRBV27	ASTPGALGPGMAEAF
12	TRBJ1-3	TRBV4-1	ASSRKESGNTIY
9	TRBJ2-3	TRBV7-2	ASSLVDTQY
10	TRBJ2-3	TRBV3-1	ASSHDYDTQY
12	TRBJ2-1	TRBV11-2	ASSLVGTTTEQF
13	TRBJ1-1	TRBV5-4	ASSLFGGLDTEAF
9	TRBJ2-1	TRBV7-6	ASSLVNEQF
15	TRBJ2-1	TRBV11-2	ASSPDGGLASYNEQF
11	TRBJ1-2	TRBV21-1	ATREQGWYGYT
12	TRBJ1-1	TRBV29-1	SVELNRGNTEAF